The rows below give T cell receptor beta chains drawn from one sample of a study of response to subunit inactivated influenza vaccine. From the RT-PCR reads, TCRdb called clonotypes with MiXCR, one entry per CDR3 protein. The data contain under 550,000 distinct CDR3 sequences, around 8% of them singletons. The sequences come from PBMCs from blood, collected around 25 months after vaccination. These receptors came from a man aged 50-75 years who received an inactivated influenza vaccine. Each CDR3 is given with its conserved first and last residue. D genes are given only for firm matches.

j_gene	v_gene	d_gene	CDR3aa
TRBJ2-6	TRBV5-1	TRBD2	CASSTTSGPSGANVLTF
TRBJ2-5	TRBV12-3/TRBV12-4	NA	CASSPTPGGQETQYF
TRBJ2-5	TRBV6-2/TRBV6-3	NA	CASSYKGQETQYF
TRBJ1-6	TRBV7-2	NA	CASSLGAGIPLHF
TRBJ2-3	TRBV29-1	TRBD1	CSVEETGGDTQYF
TRBJ2-1	TRBV20-1	NA	CSARDPAMGNPYNEQFF
TRBJ2-1	TRBV9	NA	CASSEPPPGFYNEQFF
TRBJ2-1	TRBV5-1	NA	CASSLVRGEQFF
TRBJ1-1	TRBV7-8	TRBD1	CASSFLLGQGVAEAFF
TRBJ2-5	TRBV6-1	TRBD2	CASWTSGSLGETQYF
TRBJ1-5	TRBV19	NA	CASSTGDRSNQPQHF
TRBJ1-2	TRBV7-9	NA	CASSFGPGLQTYGYTF
TRBJ1-3	TRBV6-2/TRBV6-3	TRBD1	CASNAGTGVDWNTIYF
TRBJ2-1	TRBV20-1	NA	CSAREGQPAQFF
TRBJ1-2	TRBV5-1	NA	CASSFAGEDGYTF
TRBJ1-3	TRBV11-2	NA	CASSLDTSPLGNTIYF
TRBJ1-2	TRBV20-1	NA	CSAIRSPGYTF
TRBJ2-4	TRBV12-3/TRBV12-4	NA	CASSLTAKNIQYF
TRBJ2-7	TRBV7-2	TRBD2	CASSSGGLAGREQYF
TRBJ2-3	TRBV4-2	TRBD1	CASSRDPRDRGSGTQYF
TRBJ2-1	TRBV10-2	TRBD2	CASSEINPGLGNEQFF
TRBJ1-4	TRBV12-3/TRBV12-4	TRBD1	CASADRESNEKLFF
TRBJ2-3	TRBV15	TRBD2	CATSRFPTSGDTQYF
TRBJ2-5	TRBV20-1	NA	CSAPDSLQETQYF
TRBJ2-4	TRBV4-1	NA	CASSQGVSGGENIQYF
TRBJ2-3	TRBV20-1	NA	CSASFVADTQYF
TRBJ1-2	TRBV7-9	NA	CASSLGTADGYTF
TRBJ2-3	TRBV5-1	TRBD2	CASSFLTSGGTDTQYF
TRBJ1-4	TRBV20-1	NA	CSAKWDGAEKLFF
TRBJ1-2	TRBV9	NA	CASSGATAYGYTF
TRBJ2-1	TRBV6-1	TRBD2	CASSKKREGYNEQFF
TRBJ2-1	TRBV14	NA	CASSQGAGAQQFF
TRBJ2-1	TRBV12-3/TRBV12-4	TRBD1	CASRYTGTGNNEQFF
TRBJ2-7	TRBV6-5	NA	CASMSGPYEQYF
TRBJ1-2	TRBV29-1	NA	CSVEGAVSYGYTF
TRBJ2-1	TRBV12-3/TRBV12-4	NA	CASSLDIKEQFF
TRBJ2-7	TRBV20-1	NA	CSARLAGPAYEQYF
TRBJ2-7	TRBV6-5	NA	CASSTTFTTSYEQYF
TRBJ1-1	TRBV6-1	TRBD1	CASYRGRVDTEAFF
TRBJ2-7	TRBV6-1	NA	CASSEIGPGYF
TRBJ2-2	TRBV2	NA	CASSPGSQGGELFF
TRBJ2-7	TRBV10-3	NA	CAISESRGLNEQYF
TRBJ2-7	TRBV20-1	NA	CSAGDNYEQYF
TRBJ1-3	TRBV29-1	NA	CSHGFTVFGNTIYF
TRBJ2-7	TRBV20-1	NA	CSATEGRSDYEQYF
TRBJ2-2	TRBV20-1	NA	CSARGPSLSGELFF
TRBJ1-1	TRBV11-2	TRBD1	CASSTDRGGEAFF
TRBJ2-5	TRBV4-2	TRBD2	CASSEAGGRQETQYF
TRBJ2-1	TRBV7-2	TRBD2	CASSLTGLAGGYNEQFF
TRBJ1-1	TRBV3-1	NA	CASSQEDKNTEAFF
TRBJ2-5	TRBV7-2	NA	CASSLVAGPQETQYF
TRBJ2-2	TRBV20-1	TRBD1	CSARDPGTGGNTGELFF
TRBJ2-1	TRBV29-1	TRBD1	CSVKADRGNEQFF
TRBJ2-1	TRBV29-1	NA	CSVATRLGQGPNNEQFF